This T cell receptor (beta chain) was captured in a study of prognosis after radiotherapy for stage I lung cancer. This CDR3 is 14 amino acids long. Trimming stripped 3 bases from V and 2 bases from J, with 9 bases between. Germline V gene data show CDR1 as MNHEY and CDR2 as SMNVEV (reference sequence). From genomic DNA, TCR beta CDR3 was amplified by two-round multiplex PCR. The first round of PCR was done with primers that matched each TRBV and TRBJ gene. TCRdb used MiXCR to reprocess the multiplex PCR reads, holding one entry per CDR3 protein. The table has fewer than 40,000 distinct CDR3 sequences, around two fifths seen once; the top ten hold just over 15%.

This clonotype was sampled from a donor over 45 with non-small cell lung cancer. The chain carries TRBV27 and TRBJ2-3; D is uncertain. The sequences come from PBMCs, collected before or after stereotactic body radiation therapy (not recorded which). CDR3 coding DNA: TGTGCCAGCAGTTTGTCCCGCATCACAGATACGCAGTATTTT. Its protein product is CASSLSRITDTQYF.